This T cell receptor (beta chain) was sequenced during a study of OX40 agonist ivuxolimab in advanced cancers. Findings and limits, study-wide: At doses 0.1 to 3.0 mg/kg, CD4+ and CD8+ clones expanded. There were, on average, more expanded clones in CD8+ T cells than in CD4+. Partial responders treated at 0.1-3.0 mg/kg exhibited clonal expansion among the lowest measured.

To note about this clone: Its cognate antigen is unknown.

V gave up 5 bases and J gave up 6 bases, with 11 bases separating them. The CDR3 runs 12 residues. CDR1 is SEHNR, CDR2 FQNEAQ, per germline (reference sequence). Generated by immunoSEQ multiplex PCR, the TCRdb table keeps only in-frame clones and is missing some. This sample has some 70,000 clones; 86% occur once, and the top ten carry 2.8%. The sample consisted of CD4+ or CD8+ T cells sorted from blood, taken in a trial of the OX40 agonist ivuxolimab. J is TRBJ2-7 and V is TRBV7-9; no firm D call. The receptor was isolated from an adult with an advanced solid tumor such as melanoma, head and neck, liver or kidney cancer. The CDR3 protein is CASSEDLVEQYF. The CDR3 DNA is TGTGCCAGCAGCGAAGACTTAGTCGAGCAGTACTTC.